These 26 T cell receptor beta chains share one sample of origin, sequenced in a study of blood T cell repertoires in COVID-19. Produced via immunoSEQ multiplex PCR; TCRdb's table is partial and in-frame only. The sample has some 530,000 clones, more than 85% seen once. Sequencing was carried out using PBMCs or T cells enriched from blood (not recorded which). These receptors were collected from a woman aged 55 to 70 who had recovered from COVID-19.

The chain uses TRBV5-1 and TRBJ1-2, with D possibly matching TRBD1 (5 bases). CDR3 size: 14 residues. Germline CDR1 reads SGHRS; CDR2 reads YFSETQ. V was cut by 4 bases and J by 4 bases, with 14 bases left in between. CDR3 nucleotides: TGCGCCAGCAGCCGCACCGACAGAGTCTATGGCTACACCTTC. This codes for CASSRTDRVYGYTF.

This chain connects TRBV5-6 to TRBJ2-7; D possibly corresponds to TRBD1 (5 bases). Germline CDR1 and CDR2: SGHDT and YYEEEE. The CDR3 is 14 residues long. V gave up 1 base and J gave up 4 bases, with 12 bases separating them. This CDR3 is CASSLRQGRYEQYF. In nucleotides, the CDR3 is TGTGCCAGCAGCTTGCGCCAGGGAAGGTACGAGCAGTACTTC.

The chain links TRBV7-2 to TRBJ2-7; TRBD2 matches at 14 bases. This CDR3 has 15 amino acids. Germline CDR1 reads SGHTA; CDR2 reads FQGNSA. With V trimmed by 6 bases and J by 3 bases, 4 bases remained unmatched. The CDR3 nucleotides read TGTGCCAGCAGTTGGACTAGCGGGGGGTTCTACGAGCAGTACTTC. Amino acid sequence: CASSWTSGGFYEQYF.

CDR3 coding DNA: TGTGCCAGTAGTATGAAGGACACCATCGGGAATCAGCCCCAGCATTTT. Translation gives CASSMKDTIGNQPQHF. The V call is TRBV19, the J call TRBJ1-5; the D gene is possibly TRBD1 (5 bases). Germline CDR1 reads LNHDA; CDR2 reads SQIVND (reference sequence). The CDR3 sequence is 16 residues long. The V end lost 3 bases, the J end lost 4 bases, and 16 bases lay between the germline ends.

The rearrangement joins TRBV3-1 (or the pseudogene TRBV3-2) to TRBJ2-1, with TRBD2 matching 12 bases. This CDR3 spans 18 amino acids. Germline V gene lookup returns CDR1 LGHDT and CDR2 YNNKEL (reference sequence). V lost 4 bases, J lost 9 bases, and 16 bases stayed unmatched. Here the CDR3 DNA reads TGTGCCAGCAGCCCCGCTTCCGTCCTAGCGGGGGGGTGGGGTGAGCAGTTCTTC. Translating it yields CASSPASVLAGGWGEQFF.

The rearrangement joins TRBV2 to TRBJ1-2; D not certain. Germline loops: CDR1 SNHLY, CDR2 FYNNEI. The CDR3 spans 14 residues. V lost 7 bases, J lost 4 bases, and 16 bases lay in between. The CDR3 loop is CASTFAEEIYGYTF. The CDR3, as DNA: TGTGCCAGCACCTTCGCGGAGGAGATCTATGGCTACACCTTC. Using reference TRBV2 and TRBJ1-2 for the parts outside the CDR3, the full variable domain is EPEVTQTPSHQVTQMGQEVILRCVPISNHLYFYWYRQILGQKVEFLVSFYNNEISEKSEIFDDQFSVERPDGSNFTLKIRSTKLEDSAMYFCASTFAEEIYGYTFGSGTRLTVV.

The chain combines TRBV5-1 with TRBJ2-3; TRBD1 might be the D (6 bases). The length of the CDR3 is 15 residues. The germline CDR1 and CDR2 sequences are SGHRS and YFSETQ. V dropped 0 bases and J dropped 7 bases, with 15 bases sitting between them. CDR3 sequence (DNA): TGCGCCAGCAGCTTGGAAACAGGGCCTGGGAATACGCAGTATTTT. Protein: CASSLETGPGNTQYF. Filled out from reference TRBV5-1 and TRBJ2-3, the complete variable domain reads KAGVTQTPRYLIKTRGQQVTLSCSPISGHRSVSWYQQTPGQGLQFLFEYFSETQRNKGNFPGRFSGRQFSNSRSEMNVSTLELGDSALYLCASSLETGPGNTQYFGPGTRLTVL.

V is TRBV7-6 and J is TRBJ1-4, with 8 bases that match TRBD1. Germline CDR1 and CDR2: SGHVS and FNYEAQ. The CDR3 is 14 residues long. The ends lost 5 bases at V and 8 bases at J; junction bases unmatched: 7. The CDR3 bases are TGTGCCAGCAGCGTAGACAGGGGAAGCGAAAAACTGTTTTTT. As protein: CASSVDRGSEKLFF.

This chain connects TRBV7-6 to TRBJ1-6; D not certain. Germline loops: CDR1 SGHVS, CDR2 FNYEAQ. V lost 5 bases and J lost 7, with 9 bases in between. The length of the CDR3 is 13 residues. The CDR3: CASSPSRNSPLHF. In DNA form, the CDR3 reads TGTGCCAGCAGCCCCAGCAGGAATTCACCCCTCCACTTT.

The V and J genes are TRBV5-1 and TRBJ1-4; D is undetermined. The CDR3 contains 14 residues. Deletions cut 2 bases from V and 0 bases from J, with 5 bases between. CDR1 SGHRS and CDR2 YFSETQ come from the germline V gene. DNA of the CDR3: TGCGCCAGCAGCTTCCGGTCAACTAATGAAAAACTGTTTTTT. This gives the protein CASSFRSTNEKLFF.

This clone has just a few counts. The chain has TRBV5-4 and TRBJ1-5, with D unresolved. Trimming shortened V by 1 base and J by 5 bases, and 16 bases separated the two germline ends. Germline-derived CDR1 and CDR2 are SGHNT and YYREEE (reference sequence). The CDR3 contains 16 residues. In DNA, the CDR3 is TGTGCCAGCAGCTTGATCAAAGGAGCCAAATATCAGCCCCAGCATTTT. Encoded protein: CASSLIKGAKYQPQHF.

The chain recombines TRBV3-1 (or the pseudogene TRBV3-2) with TRBJ1-2, with 7 nucleotides matching TRBD1. V lost 6 bases and J lost 1; bases outside the gene matches: 5. Germline CDR1 LGHDT, CDR2 YNNKEL (reference sequence). The CDR3 loop spans 14 amino acids. The chain's CDR3 is CASSQDRINYGYTF. As DNA, the CDR3 is TGTGCCAGCAGTCAGGACAGGATTAACTATGGCTACACCTTC.

The chain has TRBV6-5 and TRBJ1-2, with 7 nucleotides matching TRBD1. The CDR3 length is 13 residues. After removal of 5 bases from V and 3 bases from J, the junction contained 3 bases not matched to a gene. CDR1 is MNHEY and CDR2 is SVGAGI in the germline V gene. The CDR3 region is CASSQGVDYGYTF. CDR3 bases: TGTGCCAGCAGTCAGGGGGTGGACTATGGCTACACCTTC.

The chain employs TRBV23-1 and TRBJ2-7; possibly TRBD2 for D (6 bases). TRBV23-1 is assigned to the ORF class and has an uncertain function. V lost 3 bases to trimming and J lost 0 bases, with 12 bases between them. There are 15 residues in the CDR3. Here the CDR3 reads CASSHTDGSSYEQYF. CDR3 DNA sequence: TGCGCCAGCAGTCATACCGACGGGAGCTCCTACGAGCAGTACTTC.

This chain joins TRBV9 and TRBJ1-3; 10 nucleotides align to TRBD1. V was pared by 3 bases and J by 8 bases, with 8 bases of the junction left unmatched. The germline CDR1 and CDR2 sequences are SGDLS and YYNGEE. The CDR3 contains 15 residues. The CDR3, as DNA: TGTGCCAGCAGCGCTGGGGACAGGGGAGGCTACACCATATATTTT. Translation gives CASSAGDRGGYTIYF.

The J gene is TRBJ2-2, the V gene TRBV7-2; tentatively, D is TRBD2 (5 bases). Trimming left V 3 bases short and J 8 bases short, with 13 bases between. Germline CDR1 SGHTA, CDR2 FQGNSA. The CDR3 has 14 residues. The CDR3 protein is CASSFHSGKGELFF. CDR3 DNA: TGTGCCAGCAGCTTCCACTCGGGGAAAGGGGAGCTGTTTTTT.

The rearrangement joins TRBV5-4 to TRBJ1-2; TRBD1 might be the D (5 bases). Germline-derived CDR1 and CDR2 are SGHNT and YYREEE (reference sequence). This CDR3 has 13 residues. The germline V and J ends were trimmed by 4 bases and 4 bases, with 11 bases remaining between them. The CDR3 region has the DNA TGTGCCAGCAGCGACGGGACTGCCTATGGCTACACCTTC. Translated: CASSDGTAYGYTF.

This clone occurred a few times. V is TRBV5-1 and J is TRBJ2-3; 8 bases line up with TRBD1. Germline trimming cut 0 bases from V and 3 bases from J; bases unmatched to any gene: 18. CDR3 size: 20 residues. Per germline, CDR1 SGHRS and CDR2 YFSETQ. CDR3 sequence (DNA): TGCGCCAGCAGCTTGGGTCGCCCTCAGGACAGGGCACGAAGAACAGATACGCAGTATTTT. Protein product: CASSLGRPQDRARRTDTQYF.

The DNA for the CDR3 is TGCGCCAGCAGCTTGAGGGGACAGGGGGAGACCCAGTACTTC. Protein: CASSLRGQGETQYF. This chain connects TRBV5-1 to TRBJ2-5; 10 nucleotides line up with TRBD1. V lost 1 base and J lost 5; bases outside the gene matches: 2. Germline values: CDR1 SGHRS, CDR2 YFSETQ. The length of the CDR3 is 14 residues.

The chain carries TRBV2 and TRBJ1-1; possibly TRBD1 for D (5 bases). Between the trimmed V and J ends, which lost 3 bases and 7 bases, there was a span of 12 bases. The CDR3 totals 13 residues. Germline V gene lookup returns CDR1 SNHLY and CDR2 FYNNEI. In DNA, the CDR3 is TGTGCCAGCAGTGACCCCCCAGGGTATGAAGCTTTCTTT. Its protein is CASSDPPGYEAFF. The complete variable domain, with remaining parts taken from reference TRBV2 and TRBJ1-1, reads EPEVTQTPSHQVTQMGQEVILRCVPISNHLYFYWYRQILGQKVEFLVSFYNNEISEKSEIFDDQFSVERPDGSNFTLKIRSTKLEDSAMYFCASSDPPGYEAFFGQGTRLTVV.

This clone was recorded only once. The J gene is TRBJ1-6, the V gene TRBV2, with 9 bases identical to TRBD1. V gave up 8 bases and J gave up 10 bases; unmatched junction bases: 12. CDR1 is SNHLY, CDR2 FYNNEI, per germline. This CDR3 comprises 15 residues. The CDR3 region is CASRGQGPRGSPLHF. The DNA of the CDR3 is TGTGCCAGCCGAGGACAGGGGCCTAGGGGATCACCCCTCCACTTT.

This clone showed up just once. The chain is built from TRBV5-6 and TRBJ2-7; possibly TRBD1 for D (6 bases). This CDR3 comprises 14 residues. Trimming took 0 bases from V and 2 from J, leaving 9 bases between them. The germline gives CDR1 SGHDT, CDR2 YYEEEE. CDR3 nucleotide sequence: TGTGCCAGCAGCTTGGGGGCAGGGGCCTACGAGCAGTACGTC. Its protein product is CASSLGAGAYEQYV.

The rearrangement joins TRBV12-5 to TRBJ1-4; D not certain. The germline V gene has CDR1 LGHNT and CDR2 FRNRAP. The CDR3 runs 12 residues. Between the trimmed V and J ends, which lost 0 bases and 8 bases, there was a span of 4 bases. CDR3 loop: CASGLVREKLFF. The DNA for the CDR3 is TGTGCTAGTGGTTTGGTACGGGAAAAACTGTTTTTT.

The chain combines TRBV5-1 with TRBJ2-2, with a tentative D call TRBD2 (6 bases). Trimming cost V 5 bases and J 5 bases, with 10 bases left between them. The CDR3 has 13 residues. Germline V gene sequence: CDR1 SGHRS, CDR2 YFSETQ. As DNA, the CDR3 is TGCGCCAGCAGTGAGGCGGGAACCGGGGAGCTGTTTTTT. Translating gives CASSEAGTGELFF. The entire variable domain, with the rest obtained from reference TRBV5-1 and TRBJ2-2, is as follows: KAGVTQTPRYLIKTRGQQVTLSCSPISGHRSVSWYQQTPGQGLQFLFEYFSETQRNKGNFPGRFSGRQFSNSRSEMNVSTLELGDSALYLCASSEAGTGELFFGEGSRLTVL.

The J gene is TRBJ2-2, the V gene TRBV5-1, with D hard to call. V was pared by 9 bases and J by 0 bases, with 9 bases between. Germline CDR1 is SGHRS and CDR2 is YFSETQ. The length of the CDR3 is 13 residues. The CDR3 DNA follows: TGCGCCACCCGGGTAACGAACACCGGGGAGCTGTTTTTT. Its protein product is CATRVTNTGELFF.

The chain recombines TRBV30 with TRBJ2-3; 7 bases map to TRBD2. The CDR3 is 12 residues long. The germline V gene encodes CDR1 GTSNPN and CDR2 SVGIG (reference sequence). Trimming removed 4 bases from V and 6 bases from J; junction bases left unmatched: 4. The DNA for the CDR3 is TGTGCCTGGACTCGGGGAGGGGATACGCAGTATTTT. Protein: CAWTRGGDTQYF.